These T cell receptor beta chains were read from a single sample in a study of prognosis after radiotherapy for stage I lung cancer. TCRdb reprocessed the multiplex PCR reads via MiXCR and lists one record per CDR3 protein. This sample has about 23,000 distinct CDR3 sequences; 43% occur once, and the top ten carry approximately 33%. Sequences were derived from PBMCs, sampled before or after stereotactic body radiation therapy (not recorded which). The receptors stem from a donor aged 50 or older with non-small cell lung cancer. The CDR3 runs from the conserved cysteine through the conserved F or W. D genes are given only for firm matches. Clone size is not always given. Where it is, it says once, few, many or a class for expanded clones.

clone size: many
D gene: NA
V gene: TRBV7-9
J gene: TRBJ2-2
CDR3 protein: CASSAPNTGELFF
CDR3 DNA: TGTGCCAGCAGCGCTCCTAATACCGGGGAGCTGTTTTTT

clone size: once
D gene: TRBD1
V gene: TRBV6-5
J gene: TRBJ1-1
CDR3 protein: CASSYGDSEAFF
CDR3 DNA: TGTGCCAGCAGTTACGGGGACAGTGAAGCTTTCTTT

clone size: medium-sized
D gene: NA
V gene: TRBV6-8
J gene: TRBJ1-2
CDR3 protein: CASSKRNRVTNYGYTF
CDR3 DNA: TGTGCCAGCAGTAAGCGGAACAGGGTGACTAACTATGGCTACACCTTC

clone size: NA
D gene: TRBD1
V gene: TRBV18
J gene: TRBJ2-1
CDR3 protein: CASSPGTGGENEQFF
CDR3 DNA: TGTGCCAGCTCACCGGGGACAGGGGGCGAGAATGAGCAGTTCTTC

clone size: many
D gene: NA
V gene: TRBV20-1
J gene: TRBJ1-5
CDR3 protein: CSARTLSGTGLRQPQHF
CDR3 DNA: TGCAGTGCTAGAACATTGTCAGGGACGGGGTTGAGGCAGCCCCAGCATTTT

clone size: many
D gene: NA
V gene: TRBV7-2
J gene: TRBJ2-5
CDR3 protein: CASSLTGVRGHMQTQYF
CDR3 DNA: TGTGCCAGCAGCTTAACGGGGGTGAGGGGTCATATGCAGACCCAGTACTTC

clone size: many
D gene: NA
V gene: TRBV7-2
J gene: TRBJ2-7
CDR3 protein: CASSLGLYYEQYF
CDR3 DNA: TGTGCCAGCAGCTTGGGACTCTACTACGAGCAGTACTTC

clone size: NA
D gene: TRBD1
V gene: TRBV28
J gene: TRBJ1-2
CDR3 protein: CASSTRRDRAGYGYTF
CDR3 DNA: TGTGCCAGCAGTACCCGTCGGGACAGGGCGGGATATGGCTACACCTTC

clone size: many
D gene: TRBD2
V gene: TRBV28
J gene: TRBJ2-2
CDR3 protein: CASSPPRTSLAGVDTGELFF
CDR3 DNA: TGTGCCAGCAGTCCCCCCCGGACCTCATTAGCGGGAGTAGACACCGGGGAGCTGTTTTTT

clone size: many
D gene: TRBD2
V gene: TRBV20-1
J gene: TRBJ2-1
CDR3 protein: CSAQAGGLHNEQFF
CDR3 DNA: TGCAGTGCTCAAGCGGGAGGGCTACACAATGAGCAGTTCTTC

clone size: once
D gene: NA
V gene: TRBV12-3/TRBV12-4
J gene: TRBJ2-7
CDR3 protein: CASRRACEQYF
CDR3 DNA: TGTGCCAGCAGACGTGCGTGTGAGCAGTACTTC

clone size: many
D gene: NA
V gene: TRBV29-1
J gene: TRBJ2-7
CDR3 protein: CSVGNQEGQQYF
CDR3 DNA: TGCAGCGTTGGCAATCAGGAGGGGCAGCAGTACTTC

clone size: NA
D gene: NA
V gene: TRBV6-5
J gene: TRBJ2-7
CDR3 protein: CDRSSLFTNEQYF
CDR3 DNA: TGTGACAGAAGTTCCCTCTTTACAAACGAGCAGTACTTC

clone size: many
D gene: NA
V gene: TRBV7-9
J gene: TRBJ1-1
CDR3 protein: CASRTEEKLNTEAFF
CDR3 DNA: TGTGCCAGCAGGACCGAAGAAAAATTGAACACTGAAGCTTTCTTT

clone size: medium-sized
D gene: NA
V gene: TRBV5-1
J gene: TRBJ1-2
CDR3 protein: CASSLGQPNYGYTF
CDR3 DNA: TGCGCCAGCAGCTTGGGGCAGCCAAACTATGGCTACACCTTC

clone size: few
D gene: TRBD1
V gene: TRBV12-3/TRBV12-4
J gene: TRBJ2-7
CDR3 protein: CASSLMGQSYEQYF
CDR3 DNA: TGTGCCAGCAGTTTAATGGGACAGTCCTACGAGCAGTACTTC

clone size: many
D gene: NA
V gene: TRBV7-3
J gene: TRBJ2-2
CDR3 protein: CASSLGIASNTGELFF
CDR3 DNA: TGTGCCAGCAGCTTAGGTATAGCGTCGAACACCGGGGAGCTGTTTTTT

clone size: medium-sized
D gene: NA
V gene: TRBV6-1
J gene: TRBJ1-6
CDR3 protein: CASSRGGWGSPLHF
CDR3 DNA: TGTGCCAGCAGCCGGGGAGGGTGGGGGTCACCCCTCCACTTT

clone size: many
D gene: NA
V gene: TRBV5-8
J gene: TRBJ2-5
CDR3 protein: CASSFQRRETQYF
CDR3 DNA: TGTGCCAGCAGCTTCCAGAGAAGAGAGACCCAGTACTTC

clone size: few
D gene: NA
V gene: TRBV14
J gene: TRBJ2-7
CDR3 protein: CASSQGGQVSYEQYF
CDR3 DNA: TGTGCCAGCAGCCAAGGGGGCCAGGTCTCCTACGAGCAGTACTTC

clone size: NA
D gene: NA
V gene: TRBV7-6
J gene: TRBJ1-6
CDR3 protein: CASSRDYTSISPIHF
CDR3 DNA: TGTGCCAGCAGCAGGGATTATACGTCAATTTCACCCATCCACTTT

clone size: many
D gene: NA
V gene: TRBV7-2
J gene: TRBJ2-2
CDR3 protein: CASKGTTNTGELFF
CDR3 DNA: TGTGCCAGCAAAGGGACAACGAACACCGGGGAGCTGTTTTTT

clone size: NA
D gene: NA
V gene: TRBV20-1
J gene: TRBJ2-3
CDR3 protein: CSAPPLTETTDTQYF
CDR3 DNA: TGCAGTGCTCCCCCACTAACGGAAACCACAGATACGCAGTATTTT

clone size: many
D gene: NA
V gene: TRBV9
J gene: TRBJ2-6
CDR3 protein: CASSSTWGSGANVLTF
CDR3 DNA: TGTGCCAGCAGCTCCACTTGGGGGTCTGGGGCCAACGTCCTGACTTTC

clone size: many
D gene: NA
V gene: TRBV5-1
J gene: TRBJ1-1
CDR3 protein: CASSLGWDTEAFF
CDR3 DNA: TGCGCCAGCAGCTTAGGTTGGGACACTGAAGCTTTCTTT

clone size: many
D gene: TRBD1
V gene: TRBV5-1
J gene: TRBJ2-1
CDR3 protein: CASSLGGRGYSNEQFF
CDR3 DNA: TGCGCCAGCAGCTTGGGCGGCAGGGGGTACAGCAATGAGCAGTTCTTC

clone size: many
D gene: NA
V gene: TRBV29-1
J gene: TRBJ2-1
CDR3 protein: CSVERRGRSGEQFF
CDR3 DNA: TGCAGCGTTGAACGCCGAGGCCGATCGGGTGAGCAGTTCTTC

clone size: many
D gene: NA
V gene: TRBV20-1
J gene: TRBJ1-1
CDR3 protein: CSALGLGTEAFF
CDR3 DNA: TGCAGTGCCCTGGGCTTGGGGACTGAAGCTTTCTTT

clone size: NA
D gene: TRBD2
V gene: TRBV7-9
J gene: TRBJ2-1
CDR3 protein: CASSTTSGGSSYNEQFF
CDR3 DNA: TGTGCCAGCAGCACTACTAGCGGGGGGAGCTCCTACAATGAGCAGTTCTTC

clone size: NA
D gene: NA
V gene: TRBV6-2/TRBV6-3
J gene: TRBJ1-6
CDR3 protein: CASRVRGHGRNSPLHF
CDR3 DNA: TGTGCCAGCAGAGTGAGGGGCCATGGGCGTAATTCACCCCTCCACTTT

clone size: many
D gene: NA
V gene: TRBV20-1
J gene: TRBJ2-7
CDR3 protein: CSARPLKDMGTRTTSYEQYF
CDR3 DNA: TGCAGTGCTAGACCTCTAAAGGACATGGGGACGCGTACTACCTCCTACGAGCAGTACTTC

clone size: many
D gene: NA
V gene: TRBV28
J gene: TRBJ2-3
CDR3 protein: CASSLHTDTQYF
CDR3 DNA: TGTGCCAGCAGTTTACACACAGATACGCAGTATTTT

clone size: many
D gene: TRBD1
V gene: TRBV12-5
J gene: TRBJ1-1
CDR3 protein: CASGEQGSEAFF
CDR3 DNA: TGTGCTAGTGGGGAACAGGGGTCTGAAGCTTTCTTT

clone size: NA
D gene: TRBD2
V gene: TRBV7-9
J gene: TRBJ2-4
CDR3 protein: CASSFRGDAKNIQYF
CDR3 DNA: TGTGCCAGCAGCTTCCGGGGGGATGCCAAAAACATTCAGTACTTC

clone size: NA
D gene: NA
V gene: TRBV6-1
J gene: TRBJ2-7
CDR3 protein: CASSEPTIEQYF
CDR3 DNA: TGTGCCAGCAGTGAACCCACTATCGAGCAGTACTTC

clone size: many
D gene: NA
V gene: TRBV20-1
J gene: TRBJ1-1
CDR3 protein: CSAVRQTGTEAFF
CDR3 DNA: TGCAGTGCCGTACGGCAAACGGGGACTGAAGCTTTCTTT

clone size: NA
D gene: NA
V gene: TRBV6-1
J gene: TRBJ2-6
CDR3 protein: CASSQQGSGANVLTF
CDR3 DNA: TGTGCCAGCAGCCAACAGGGCTCTGGGGCCAACGTCCTGACTTTC

clone size: NA
D gene: NA
V gene: TRBV7-6
J gene: TRBJ2-3
CDR3 protein: CASSLVGLSTDTQYF
CDR3 DNA: TGTGCCAGCAGCTTAGTGGGACTGAGCACAGATACGCAGTATTTT

clone size: many
D gene: TRBD2
V gene: TRBV5-4
J gene: TRBJ2-5
CDR3 protein: CASSSSGGGQETQYF
CDR3 DNA: TGTGCCAGCAGCTCCAGCGGGGGCGGCCAAGAGACCCAGTACTTC

clone size: NA
D gene: TRBD2
V gene: TRBV2
J gene: TRBJ2-1
CDR3 protein: CVSSEEDPGLAGIMRNEQFF
CDR3 DNA: TGTGTCAGCAGTGAAGAGGACCCGGGACTAGCGGGCATCATGCGTAATGAGCAGTTCTTC

clone size: NA
D gene: NA
V gene: TRBV6-1
J gene: TRBJ1-2
CDR3 protein: CASSEARGRIYGYTF
CDR3 DNA: TGTGCCAGCAGTGAAGCGCGTGGCAGGATCTATGGCTACACCTTC

clone size: many
D gene: NA
V gene: TRBV7-2
J gene: TRBJ2-4
CDR3 protein: CASSPALAKNIQYF
CDR3 DNA: TGTGCCAGCAGCCCAGCCCTAGCCAAAAACATTCAGTACTTC

clone size: many
D gene: NA
V gene: TRBV2
J gene: TRBJ2-5
CDR3 protein: CASTSRPSQETQYF
CDR3 DNA: TGTGCCAGCACGTCGCGGCCCTCCCAAGAGACCCAGTACTTC

clone size: many
D gene: NA
V gene: TRBV28
J gene: TRBJ2-3
CDR3 protein: CASSSRDKTTDTQYF
CDR3 DNA: TGTGCCAGCAGTTCCCGGGACAAGACCACAGATACGCAGTATTTT

clone size: many
D gene: NA
V gene: TRBV10-2
J gene: TRBJ2-7
CDR3 protein: CASSPERSSYEQYF
CDR3 DNA: TGCGCCAGCAGTCCGGAGCGGAGCTCCTACGAGCAGTACTTC

clone size: once
D gene: NA
V gene: TRBV27
J gene: TRBJ1-2
CDR3 protein: CASSLSLRAVRLYGYTF
CDR3 DNA: TGTGCCAGCAGTTTATCTTTAAGGGCAGTCCGCCTATATGGCTACACCTTC

clone size: many
D gene: NA
V gene: TRBV3-1
J gene: TRBJ2-5
CDR3 protein: CASSAGMQGGETQYF
CDR3 DNA: TGTGCCAGCAGTGCAGGGATGCAGGGGGGGGAGACCCAGTACTTC

clone size: NA
D gene: TRBD1
V gene: TRBV6-1
J gene: TRBJ1-2
CDR3 protein: CASGPGQGAYGYTF
CDR3 DNA: TGTGCCAGCGGCCCTGGACAGGGAGCCTATGGCTACACCTTC

clone size: many
D gene: NA
V gene: TRBV19
J gene: TRBJ2-1
CDR3 protein: CASMDFLGSDEQFF
CDR3 DNA: TGTGCCAGTATGGACTTTCTTGGATCTGATGAGCAGTTCTTC

clone size: NA
D gene: TRBD1
V gene: TRBV14
J gene: TRBJ1-1
CDR3 protein: CASSQLGTGKNTEAFF
CDR3 DNA: TGTGCCAGCAGCCAACTCGGGACAGGCAAAAACACTGAAGCTTTCTTT

clone size: NA
D gene: TRBD1
V gene: TRBV27
J gene: TRBJ2-7
CDR3 protein: CASSFGTGGAYEQYF
CDR3 DNA: TGTGCCAGCAGTTTCGGGACAGGGGGCGCCTACGAGCAGTACTTC

clone size: many
D gene: NA
V gene: TRBV4-3
J gene: TRBJ2-2
CDR3 protein: CASSPVGAGELFF
CDR3 DNA: TGCGCCAGCAGCCCGGTTGGGGCCGGGGAGCTGTTTTTT

clone size: NA
D gene: TRBD1
V gene: TRBV7-2
J gene: TRBJ1-5
CDR3 protein: CASSLAVTGAAQPQHF
CDR3 DNA: TGTGCCAGCAGCTTAGCGGTGACAGGGGCTGCTCAGCCCCAGCATTTT

clone size: NA
D gene: TRBD1
V gene: TRBV19
J gene: TRBJ2-2
CDR3 protein: CASLNRGSSGELFF
CDR3 DNA: TGTGCCAGTCTCAACAGGGGGTCCTCCGGGGAGCTGTTTTTT

clone size: many
D gene: NA
V gene: TRBV12-3/TRBV12-4
J gene: TRBJ2-1
CDR3 protein: CASSLEGRGAPSYNEQFF
CDR3 DNA: TGTGCCAGCAGTTTAGAGGGCAGGGGGGCCCCCTCCTACAATGAGCAGTTCTTC

clone size: many
D gene: NA
V gene: TRBV7-2
J gene: TRBJ2-7
CDR3 protein: CASNLQGRGYEQYF
CDR3 DNA: TGTGCCAGCAACCTCCAAGGACGGGGCTACGAGCAGTACTTC

clone size: many
D gene: NA
V gene: TRBV30
J gene: TRBJ2-1
CDR3 protein: CAWSYTYEQFF
CDR3 DNA: TGTGCCTGGAGTTACACCTATGAGCAGTTCTTC

clone size: NA
D gene: NA
V gene: TRBV5-1
J gene: TRBJ2-3
CDR3 protein: CASSLDSVTDTQYF
CDR3 DNA: TGCGCCAGCAGCTTGGATAGTGTCACAGATACGCAGTATTTT

clone size: medium-sized
D gene: NA
V gene: TRBV27
J gene: TRBJ1-5
CDR3 protein: CASSPTDGPQHF
CDR3 DNA: TGTGCCAGCAGCCCTACTGACGGGCCCCAGCATTTT